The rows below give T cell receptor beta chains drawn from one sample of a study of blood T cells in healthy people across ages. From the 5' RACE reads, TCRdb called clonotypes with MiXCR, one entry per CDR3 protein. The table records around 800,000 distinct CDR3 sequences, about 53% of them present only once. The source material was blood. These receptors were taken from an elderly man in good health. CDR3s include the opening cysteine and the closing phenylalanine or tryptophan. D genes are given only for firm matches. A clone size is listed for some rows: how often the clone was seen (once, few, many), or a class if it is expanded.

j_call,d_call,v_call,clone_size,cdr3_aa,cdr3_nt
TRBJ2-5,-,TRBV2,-,CASSVPFQQYF,TGTGCCAGCAGTGTCCCGTTTCAGCAGTACTTC
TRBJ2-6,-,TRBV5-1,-,CASSFGGGPGANVLTF,TGCGCCAGCAGCTTCGGAGGGGGGCCTGGGGCCAACGTCCTGACTTTC
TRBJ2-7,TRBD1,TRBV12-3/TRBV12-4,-,CASRRTGTGTYEQYF,TGTGCCAGCAGAAGAACCGGGACAGGGACCTACGAGCAGTACTTC
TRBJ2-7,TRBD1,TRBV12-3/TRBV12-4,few,CASSFGQGDEQYF,TGTGCCAGCAGTTTCGGACAGGGAGACGAGCAGTACTTC
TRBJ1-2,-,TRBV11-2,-,CASSLFKFEATANYGYTF,TGTGCCAGCAGCTTATTCAAGTTTGAGGCGACCGCTAACTATGGCTACACCTTC
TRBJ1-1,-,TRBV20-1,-,CSARDSRRTEAFF,TGCAGTGCTAGAGATTCTCGTAGGACTGAAGCTTTCTTT
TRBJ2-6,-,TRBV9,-,CASSAEQFSGANVLTF,TGTGCCAGCAGCGCCGAGCAGTTCTCTGGGGCCAACGTCCTGACTTTC
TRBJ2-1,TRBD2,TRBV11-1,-,CASSLLWTSGRDEQFF,TGTGCCAGCAGCTTACTCTGGACTAGCGGGAGGGATGAGCAGTTCTTC
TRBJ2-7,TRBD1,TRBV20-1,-,CSSGQVYEQYF,TGCAGTTCAGGACAGGTCTACGAGCAGTACTTC
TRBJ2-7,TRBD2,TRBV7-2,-,CASSLVSGRRGYEQYF,TGTGCCAGCAGCTTAGTTAGCGGGAGGCGTGGATACGAGCAGTACTTC
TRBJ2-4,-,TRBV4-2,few,CASSQDRSDGKLAKNIQYF,TGTGCCAGCAGCCAAGATAGATCGGACGGGAAACTAGCCAAAAACATTCAGTACTTC
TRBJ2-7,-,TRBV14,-,CASSRSSGEQYF,TGTGCCAGCAGCCGTTCCTCCGGCGAGCAGTACTTC
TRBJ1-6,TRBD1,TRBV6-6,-,CASSYAGQAGGSPLHF,TGTGCCAGCAGTTACGCGGGACAGGCCGGGGGTTCACCCCTCCACTTT
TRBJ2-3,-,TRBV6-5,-,CASRAAFSTDTRYF,TGTGCCAGCAGGGCCGCATTCAGCACAGATACGCGGTATTTT
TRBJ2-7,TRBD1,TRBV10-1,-,CASNQDRAGSDEQYF,TGCGCCAGCAACCAGGACAGGGCGGGTTCTGACGAGCAGTACTTC
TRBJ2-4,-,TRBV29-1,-,CSVGRGEDIQYF,TGCAGCGTTGGTAGGGGTGAGGACATTCAGTACTTC
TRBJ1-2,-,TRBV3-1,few,CASSRAATYGYTF,TGTGCCAGCAGCCGTGCAGCGACCTATGGCTACACCTTC
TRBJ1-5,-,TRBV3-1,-,CASSQSCGTYQPQHF,TGTGCCAGCAGCCAATCTTGTGGGACATATCAGCCCCAGCATTTT
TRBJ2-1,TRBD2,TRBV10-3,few,CAISQTSGRNEQFF,TGTGCCATCAGCCAGACTAGCGGGAGAAACGAGCAGTTCTTC
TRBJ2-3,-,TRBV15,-,CATSRDPRDAYF,TGTGCCACCAGCAGAGATCCCAGAGACGCGTATTTT
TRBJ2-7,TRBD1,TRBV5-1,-,CASSFRPGGNEQYF,TGCGCCAGCAGCTTTCGGCCAGGGGGCAACGAGCAGTACTTC
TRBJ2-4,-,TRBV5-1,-,CASSFLGEAKNIQYF,TGCGCCAGCAGCTTTTTGGGGGAAGCCAAAAACATTCAGTACTTC
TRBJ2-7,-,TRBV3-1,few,CASSRPRGSSYEQYF,TGTGCCAGCAGCCGCCCCCGCGGAAGCTCCTACGAGCAGTACTTC
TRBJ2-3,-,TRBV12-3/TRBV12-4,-,CASSTRSGPSTDTQYF,TGTGCCAGCAGCACCCGCTCGGGACCTAGCACAGATACGCAGTATTTT
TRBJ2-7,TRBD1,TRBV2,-,CASRETTGILSYEQYF,TGTGCCAGCAGGGAAACGACAGGGATCCTCTCCTACGAGCAGTACTTC
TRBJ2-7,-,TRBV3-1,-,CASSQEASGTNEQYF,TGTGCCAGCAGCCAAGAAGCATCCGGAACAAACGAGCAGTACTTC
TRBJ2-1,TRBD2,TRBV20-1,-,CSARTSGSNMGEQFF,TGCAGTGCTAGGACTAGCGGGAGCAACATGGGTGAGCAGTTCTTC
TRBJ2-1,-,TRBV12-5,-,CASGLPEGMGHEQFF,TGTGCTAGTGGTTTACCTGAAGGAATGGGGCATGAGCAGTTCTTC
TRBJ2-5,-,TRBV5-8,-,CASSYGGAGETQYF,TGTGCCAGCAGCTACGGTGGGGCCGGGGAGACCCAGTACTTC
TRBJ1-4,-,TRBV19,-,CASSLTIEKLFF,TGTGCCAGTAGCCTCACAATTGAAAAACTGTTTTTT
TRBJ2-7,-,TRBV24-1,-,CATSRDGSYEQYF,TGTGCCACCAGCCGGGACGGGTCATACGAGCAGTACTTC